This T cell receptor (beta chain) was obtained from a study of blood T cell repertoires in COVID-19 (dated by TCRdb to 2019 to 2021). A note on the overall study: Collaborator samples came from the United States, Italy and Spain and covered acute and convalescent phases of COVID-19. The prospective study material was composed of cDNA or gDNA derived from T cells, B-cell-depleted T cells, or PBMCs. Subjects who had been exposed to COVID-19, were actively infected with it, or had recovered from it provided the deeply sampled blood TCRbeta repertoires that made up the dataset. The repertoires were released in a freely available public database intended as a resource for research on the immune response to SARS-CoV-2. Samples were obtained from the ongoing ImmuneRACE study (first 160 participants) and from 1,200 or so subjects provided by 6 global collaborators. The sample metadata nearly always contained a de-identified subject ID, COVID-19 status, age in years and sex. Where available, HLA class I and class II types were obtained from metadata supplied by the sample provider rather than from assay-based typing.

TCRbeta CDR3 regions were amplified from genomic DNA using the immunoSEQ Assay, a bias-controlled multiplex PCR. The authors' analysis ran thus. The number of nucleated cells in each sample was estimated by amplification of reference gene primers within the assay. To quantify the absolute abundance of each unique TCRbeta CDR3 rearrangement, sequence reads were collapsed and filtered. For each sample, productive Simpson clonality was calculated as the square root of Simpson's diversity index across productive rearrangements. In TCRdb, the immuneACCESS table is reduced to in-frame sequences with V and J assigned. These tables do not hold every clone; where another copy was compared, an unresolved V gene accounts for under half, and the others remain unexplained. V and J calls and clone size are copied from that table; D and trimming were computed from the DNA. The table for this sample lists around 100,000 clones; 90% of them were counted only once. Over 6.5% of the sample belongs to the ten largest clones.

V loses 6 bases, J loses 0 bases, and the germline ends lie 5 bases apart. CDR1 and CDR2 (MDHEN, SYDVKM) derive from the germline V gene. The CDR3 has 12 amino acids, counting the end cysteine and phenylalanine. This entry keeps only the CDR3 DNA: 36 bases, framed from base 1. A word on this clone: Its binding antigen is unknown. Qualities for individual bases were not recorded, and no much larger clone is one base off.

In Seattle, one collaborating source enrolled patients while the infection was active and tracked those patients longitudinally over the course of disease. The collaborating institutions used their own protocols to collect whole blood in K2EDTA tubes. For TCRbeta analysis, collaborators shipped samples in one of three forms: frozen whole blood, isolated PBMCs, or DNA extracted from either of those sample types. General conclusions and limits of the study: How much clinical and demographic metadata was included differed by source and by participant, and the metadata was provided uncurated.

The receptor was derived from a young man with COVID-19, enrolled during active disease. Here the chain combines TRBV28 and TRBJ1-1, with no confidently assigned D gene. The sample comprised peripheral blood. The CDR3 amino acid sequence is: CASRYLNTEAFF. The sequence in DNA is TGTGCCAGCAGGTATTTGAACACTGAAGCTTTCTTT.